Included here is one T cell receptor (beta chain) sequence, with context. The target antigen is unknown. The data are from a study of CD8 T cells in Susac syndrome. The study, taken as a whole, reports: The study's TCR sequencing and HLA analysis drew on a certain number of individuals. That number was acknowledged as relatively small.

The authors reverse transcribed about 0.5 to 1 ug RNA with random hexamers. The immunoSEQ assay covered 54 Vbeta and 13 Jbeta segments for CDR3. Each CDR3 protein gets one entry after TCRdb re-called the immunoSEQ multiplex PCR reads with MiXCR. The data contain under 550,000 distinct CDR3 sequences, approximately 89% of them seen just once; the ten biggest clones take up 0.09% to 0.15%. The germline V gene encodes CDR1 ENHRY and CDR2 SYGVKD. The ends lost 4 bases at V and 0 bases at J; junction bases unmatched: 9. The CDR3 covers 16 residues. Sequencing of TCR beta was performed on blood CD8+ T cells and on blood CD4+ T cells. Negative isolation yielded the CD8+ and CD4+ T cells, while FACS enriched the TEMRA cells.

The chain uses TRBV10-3 and TRBJ2-7, with 7 nucleotides matching TRBD1. Material: CD8+ T cells from PBMCs. The clonotype comes from a human donor with multiple sclerosis. CDR3 in DNA: TGTGCCATCAGTGGGGGCCGGGGACAGAGCTCCTACGAGCAGTACTTC. This gives the protein CAISGGRGQSSYEQYF.